Many counts were recorded for the clone carrying this T cell receptor beta chain. Its target is not known. These data belong to a study of CD8 T cells in ankylosing spondylitis. Germline V CDR1 and CDR2: DFQATT, SNEGSKA (reference sequence). Between the trimmed V and J ends, which lost 0 bases and 7 bases, there was a span of 6 bases. The CDR3 has 11 residues. The study, taken as a whole, reports: The authors reported significant enrichment of disease-linked clones in matched ankylosing spondylitis synovial fluid. With a CD8+ phenotype, disease-linked clones were relatively rare in peripheral blood.

Preparation of TCR beta libraries was done by quantitative 5'-RACE with molecular barcodes. TCRdb redid the calling of the 5' RACE reads with MiXCR, one entry per CDR3 protein. The table records around 330,000 distinct CDR3 sequences, 11% of them present only once. The V call is TRBV20-1, the J call TRBJ1-1; no definite D call. Sequencing was performed on blood, either unsorted or a sorted T cell fraction (not recorded which). This clonotype was obtained from a female donor with ankylosing spondylitis or in good health (not recorded which). The CDR3 region has the DNA TGCAGTGCTAGAGATCCGGGTGAAGCTTTCTTT. It yields the protein CSARDPGEAFF.